This TCR beta chain was captured in a study of breast tumors, draining lymph nodes, adjacent tissues (dated by TCRdb to about 2016). Study-level background: In breast cancer patients, the study compared the TCR beta repertoires of tumor, adjacent nontumor tissue and axillary lymph nodes. The study aimed to assess the relationships and possible T-cell exchange between tumor, surrounding tissue and draining lymph node repertoires in human breast cancer. General findings and caveats noted by the study authors: T-cell repertoire diversity in tumors was found to be lower than in lymph nodes but higher than in nontumor tissue, and preferential V and J gene usage was observed. Tumor and nontumor tissue repertoires were found to be significantly more similar in luminal-like than in basal-like breast cancer. Rather than being directly demonstrated, the conclusion that tumor T cells originate in lymph nodes was presented as consistent with a hypothesis. The data were considered consistent with the idea that most tumor T cells come from the lymph node and then expand in tumor tissue.

Spanning cysteine to phenylalanine, the CDR3 consists of 16 amino acids. The only DNA kept is the CDR3, 48 bases in frame from the first base. Per the germline V gene (reference sequence), SEHNR is the CDR1 and FQNEAQ is the CDR2. Lymph node samples were obtained from the axillary draining lymph nodes of breast cancer patients. With regard to this clonotype: Its antigen is still unknown. An end of the junction does not agree with germline; a read error may underlie this.

Sequenced using an Illumina HiSeq 2000. Multiplex PCR amplification was used to generate the TCR beta chain libraries. High-throughput sequencing was used to analyze the amplified TCR beta chain products. The public sequencing data were trimmed at Q25 with fastp and processed into clonotypes with MiXCR by TCRdb, which kept only in-frame beta chains. One record per CDR3 amino acid sequence lists the most common genes and DNA. The sample includes over 250,000 distinct CDR3 sequences, with around 31% observed a single time. The top ten hold about 1.2% of the sample. Sequencing was carried out using axillary lymph node tissue. The TCR sequence derives from a female donor with breast cancer. Some clones in this sample may be carry-over from other donors' samples. The receptor chain draws on TRBV7-9 and TRBJ1-6; the D region possibly corresponds to TRBD1 (6 bases align). The sequenced DNA: TGCGCCAGCAGCCAAGTCGGGACAAATAATAATTCACCCCTCCACTTT. It specifies CASSQVGTNNNSPLHF.